This is a list of T cell receptor beta chains from one sample in a study of shared clonotypes between healthy human individuals. Using immunoSEQ multiplex PCR, the repertoire was profiled, and TCRdb retains in-frame clones only, with some absent. The sample contains approximately 500,000 clones, over 75% of which appear only once. The specimen was PBMCs. These receptors were collected from a woman aged 40 to 50 in good health. Some clones in this sample may be carry-over from other donors' samples. CDR3s include the opening cysteine and the closing phenylalanine or tryptophan. The D gene is left open where the match is weak. Expanded clones get a size class; other rows say once, few or many, or leave the size out.

J | D | size | V | CDR3 | DNA
TRBJ2-7 | TRBD2 | . | TRBV9 | CASSPSGRAREQYF | TGTGCCAGCAGCCCTAGCGGGAGGGCCCGCGAGCAGTACTTC
TRBJ2-2 | TRBD2 | . | TRBV4-3 | CASSQDTLGGPGELFF | TGCGCCAGCAGCCAAGATACGCTGGGAGGGCCCGGGGAGCTGTTTTTT
TRBJ2-7 | TRBD2 | . | TRBV7-8 | CASSPTSGSSYEQYF | TGTGCCAGCAGCCCGACTAGCGGGAGTTCCTACGAGCAGTACTTC
TRBJ2-3 | . | few | TRBV5-1 | CASSSRFPLTLAGNTDTQYF | TGCGCCAGCAGCTCCAGGTTCCCCCTAACACTAGCCGGGAACACAGATACGCAGTATTTT
TRBJ1-1 | . | . | TRBV29-1 | CSVEEGLRSTEAFF | TGCAGCGTTGAAGAGGGGTTGAGGAGCACTGAAGCTTTCTTT
TRBJ2-1 | . | . | TRBV27 | CASSHVTPYNEQFF | TGTGCCAGCAGTCATGTGACACCTTACAATGAGCAGTTCTTC
TRBJ2-5 | . | . | TRBV27 | CASSLFFGKTQYF | TGTGCCAGCAGTTTGTTTTTCGGAAAGACCCAGTACTTC
TRBJ2-5 | TRBD1 | . | TRBV28 | CASSFLRGQTQYF | TGTGCCAGCAGTTTTTTAAGGGGGCAGACCCAGTACTTC
TRBJ2-2 | . | . | TRBV5-1 | CASSLDTNTGELFF | TGCGCCAGCAGCTTGGACACGAACACCGGGGAGCTGTTTTTT
TRBJ1-1 | . | few | TRBV7-9 | CASSLSPERGGAFF | TGTGCCAGCAGCTTATCCCCTGAAAGGGGGGGAGCTTTCTTT
TRBJ2-1 | TRBD2 | few | TRBV15 | CATNGDYLTGEQFF | TGTGCCACCAACGGGGACTACCTCACTGGGGAGCAGTTCTTC
TRBJ2-6 | . | once | TRBV5-4 | CASSLDGTSGANVLTF | TGTGCCAGCAGCTTGGATGGGACATCTGGGGCCAACGTCCTGACTTTC
TRBJ2-1 | . | few | TRBV15 | CATSRDSYNEQFF | TGTGCCACCAGCAGAGATTCGTACAATGAGCAGTTCTTC
TRBJ1-3 | . | . | TRBV28 | CASSLSPNSGNTIYF | TGTGCCAGCAGTTTATCGCCCAACTCTGGAAACACCATATATTTT
TRBJ2-7 | TRBD1 | . | TRBV7-8 | CASSHPVGGNYEQYF | TGTGCCAGCAGCCACCCGGTAGGGGGCAACTACGAGCAGTACTTC
TRBJ1-1 | . | . | TRBV5-1 | CASGPDKMNTEAFF | TGCGCCAGCGGCCCGGACAAAATGAACACTGAAGCTTTCTTT
TRBJ2-1 | TRBD2 | . | TRBV7-6 | CASSPHGGSRGNEQFF | TGTGCCAGCAGCCCCCACGGCGGGAGTAGGGGCAATGAGCAGTTCTTC
TRBJ2-2 | . | . | TRBV25-1 | CASSEGLVQTGELFF | TGTGCCAGCAGTGAGGGACTCGTCCAAACCGGGGAGCTGTTTTTT
TRBJ1-5 | . | . | TRBV4-2 | CASSQDVGVSNQPQHF | TGTGCCAGCAGCCAAGATGTCGGGGTAAGCAATCAGCCCCAGCATTTT
TRBJ2-3 | TRBD2 | . | TRBV6-4 | CASSVLAGDTDTQYF | TGTGCCAGCAGTGTCCTAGCGGGAGACACAGATACGCAGTATTTT
TRBJ2-2 | TRBD2 | . | TRBV2 | CASSAGLAGVGELFF | TGTGCCAGCAGCGCGGGACTAGCGGGAGTCGGGGAGCTGTTTTTT
TRBJ2-3 | . | few | TRBV6-6 | CASSSLGGIGTDTQYF | TGTGCCAGCAGTTCCCTCGGGGGCATTGGCACAGATACGCAGTATTTT
TRBJ2-7 | . | few | TRBV10-3 | CAISPWRDTPYEQYF | TGTGCCATCAGCCCCTGGCGGGATACACCCTACGAGCAGTACTTC
TRBJ2-1 | TRBD2 | . | TRBV7-6 | CASRPGLAGYNEQFF | TGTGCCAGCAGGCCGGGACTAGCTGGATACAATGAGCAGTTCTTC
TRBJ1-1 | . | few | TRBV19 | CARVTQQNTEAFF | TGTGCCAGGGTTACACAGCAGAACACTGAAGCTTTCTTT